The TCR beta chain under discussion was sequenced for a study of cytomegalovirus exposure and HLA in healthy donors. Nominally healthy donors provided the samples, though records likely missed some immune exposures. In the PCR, 60 Vbeta and 13 Jbeta primers were used. As handled by the study authors: As a later analysis found, there were 80 million or so unique TCR beta chains, of which some 9.9 million were shared. Using immunoSEQ multiplex PCR, the repertoire was profiled, and TCRdb retains in-frame clones only, with some absent. V, J and clone size derive from that table, while D and trimming were established from the DNA sequence. This table has around 190,000 clones, approximately 79% appearing once. A remark on this clone: Its antigen is undetermined.

Study conclusions and caveats: Later genetic work tied a missense DCLRE1C variant to beta-chain V and J trimming. Later work found that TCR association rates differed between HLA loci; DRB1 had the most and HLA-C the fewest.

CDR1 is LNHDA and CDR2 is SQIVND in the germline V gene (reference sequence). V lost 6 bases to trimming and J lost 3 bases, with 12 bases between them. The CDR3 extends over 14 amino acids. The receptor comes from a woman aged 25 to 39 in good health and CMV-seropositive. The sequenced sample consisted of PBMCs. The gene calls are TRBV19 and TRBJ2-4; no clear D gene. The DNA of the CDR3 is TGTGCCAGTAGGCAGTCAGTCGTCAAAAACATTCAGTACTTC. Amino acid sequence: CASRQSVVKNIQYF. The whole variable domain, remainder taken from reference TRBV19 and TRBJ2-4, is DGGITQSPKYLFRKEGQNVTLSCEQNLNHDAMYWYRQDPGQGLRLIYYSQIVNDFQKGDIAEGYSVSREKKESFPLTVTSAQKNPTAFYLCASRQSVVKNIQYFGAGTRLSVL.